Listed here are 15 T cell receptor beta chains from one sample, sequenced in a study of monozygotic twins with cystic fibrosis. Sequenced by immunoSEQ multiplex PCR; TCRdb stores in-frame clones only, minus some. The sample contains 8,500 to 14,000 clones, approximately 97% of which appear only once. Sequences were obtained from blood. These receptor sequences come from a boy younger than 18 with cystic fibrosis.

The J gene is TRBJ1-2, the V gene TRBV19; no firm D call. CDR1 is LNHDA, CDR2 SQIVND, per germline (reference sequence). CDR3 length: 15 amino acids. Trimming took 3 bases from V and 4 from J, leaving 15 bases between them. The DNA for the CDR3 is TGTGCCAGTAGTATCGAGGCGGCGCTAGGCTATGGCTACACCTTC. Amino acids: CASSIEAALGYGYTF.

The chain has TRBV9 and TRBJ1-2, with D maybe TRBD1 (5 bases). The CDR3 spans 18 residues. The germline V and J ends were trimmed by 0 bases and 3 bases, with 21 bases remaining between them. CDR1 and CDR2 from the germline V gene are SGDLS and YYNGEE. This CDR3 reads CASSVGWGPGPVYYGYTF. The CDR3 DNA is TGTGCCAGCAGCGTAGGATGGGGACCGGGACCGGTATACTATGGCTACACCTTC.

V gene TRBV27 combines with J gene TRBJ2-5, with a tentative D call TRBD1 (5 bases). Germline values: CDR1 MNHEY, CDR2 SMNVEV (reference sequence). The CDR3 length is 16 residues. V dropped 3 bases and J dropped 0 bases, with 14 bases sitting between them. The CDR3 reads CASSLQGIGDQETQYF. CDR3 DNA: TGTGCCAGCAGTTTGCAGGGCATAGGGGACCAAGAGACCCAGTACTTC.

The chain is built from TRBV2 and TRBJ2-1; 13 bases are a match to TRBD2. In germline, CDR1 is SNHLY, CDR2 FYNNEI. CDR3 length equals 16 residues. The J segment lost 7 bases and the V segment lost 7 bases, leaving 10 bases of the junction unmatched. Here the CDR3 reads CASTLRTSGRGNEQFF. The CDR3 DNA reads TGTGCCAGCACTCTACGGACTAGCGGGAGAGGAAATGAGCAGTTCTTC.

This chain links TRBV6-5 with TRBJ2-7; a weak D match, TRBD2 (5 bases). This CDR3 comprises 13 residues. In germline, CDR1 is MNHEY, CDR2 SVGAGI. The V gene lost 8 bases and the J gene lost 0 bases, with 11 bases spanning the gap. This chain's CDR3 is CASGDYSSYEQYF. The CDR3 DNA sequence: TGTGCCAGCGGAGACTACAGCTCCTACGAGCAGTACTTC.

The chain is built from TRBV28 and TRBJ1-6; D unresolved. CDR3 length: 12 amino acids. Per germline, CDR1 MDHEN and CDR2 SYDVKM. V was clipped by 8 bases and J by 13 bases, with 15 bases between them. The CDR3 DNA sequence: TGTGCCAGCTTGGGAGGGAAGAGGCCCCTCCACTTT. Amino acids: CASLGGKRPLHF.

The chain has TRBV11-3 and TRBJ2-2, with TRBD1 matching over 9 bases. Losses at the gene ends were 0 bases for V and 5 bases for J; bases not matched to a gene: 10. This CDR3 region has 18 residues. Looked up from germline, CDR1 is SGHNT and CDR2 is YENEEA. The DNA for the CDR3 is TGTGCCAGCAGCTTAGAAGGCCGGGACAGGGAGGCGACCGGGGAGCTGTTTTTT. Its translation: CASSLEGRDREATGELFF.

CDR3 in amino acids: CASSLEPGPYNEQFF. The CDR3 DNA is TGTGCCAGCAGCTTAGAACCCGGCCCCTACAATGAGCAGTTCTTC. The V gene is TRBV11-3, the J gene TRBJ2-1; D not resolved. The CDR3 runs 15 residues. Trimming took 0 bases from V and 2 from J, leaving 8 bases between them. Looked up from germline, CDR1 is SGHNT and CDR2 is YENEEA.

The rearrangement uses TRBV7-2 and TRBJ1-5, with a possible D match to TRBD1 (6 bases). This CDR3 is built from 15 residues. V lost 3 bases and J 3 bases, leaving 12 bases between the germline ends. Germline V gives CDR1 SGHTA, CDR2 FQGNSA. CDR3 DNA sequence: TGTGCCAGCAGCTTCGTACAGGGAAACAATCAGCCCCAGCATTTT. This gives the protein CASSFVQGNNQPQHF.

V and J are TRBV2 and TRBJ1-6; 10 nucleotides line up with TRBD1. Germline CDR1 reads SNHLY; CDR2 reads FYNNEI. The CDR3 loop spans 15 amino acids. With V trimmed by 6 bases and J by 8 bases, 7 bases remained unmatched. DNA for the CDR3: TGTGCCAGCAGGTCCGGGACAGGGGATCATTCACCCCTCCACTTT. Its protein product is CASRSGTGDHSPLHF.

A few counts support this clone. The chain employs TRBV5-4 and TRBJ1-2, with 8 positions matching TRBD1. Germline V gives CDR1 SGHNT, CDR2 YYREEE (reference sequence). With 4 bases clipped from V and 4 bases from J, the junction kept 9 bases outside the gene matches. The CDR3 consists of 15 residues. CDR3 region: CASSPRQGRVYGYTF. In nucleotides, the CDR3 is TGTGCCAGCAGCCCAAGACAGGGGAGAGTCTATGGCTACACCTTC.

The chain has TRBV5-4 and TRBJ1-2; D is perhaps TRBD1 (5 bases). CDR1 and CDR2 (germline): SGHNT, YYREEE (reference sequence). The ends were cut back, 3 bases at V and 6 bases at J, with 18 bases in the middle. The CDR3 has 15 amino acids. CDR3 DNA: TGTGCCAGCAGCTGGGGCAGTAGGACGGTCAATGGCTACACCTTC. This gives the protein CASSWGSRTVNGYTF.

This clone showed up just once. CDR3 in amino acids: CAWSLRGQGALVDQYF. CDR3 in DNA: TGTGCCTGGAGTCTCCGGGGACAGGGGGCGTTGGTTGATCAGTACTTC. V gene TRBV30 combines with J gene TRBJ2-7; TRBD1 matches 12 bases. CDR1 GTSNPN and CDR2 SVGIG come from the germline V gene (reference sequence). The CDR3 spans 16 residues. J lost 10 bases, V lost 2 bases, and 15 bases had no gene match.

This clone was detected once. The chain joins TRBV27 to TRBJ1-1, with D uncertain. Germline lookup yields CDR1 MNHEY and CDR2 SMNVEV (reference sequence). The CDR3 consists of 13 residues. Trimming pared 3 bases from V and 2 bases from J, leaving 7 bases between. CDR3 in DNA: TGTGCCAGCAGTTTCACTGGTAACACTGAAGCTTTCTTT. It translates to CASSFTGNTEAFF.

The gene calls are TRBV19 and TRBJ2-3; no firm D call. The CDR3 consists of 14 residues. The germline V gene encodes CDR1 LNHDA and CDR2 SQIVND (reference sequence). Trimming stripped 5 bases from V and 0 bases from J, with 9 bases between. CDR3 coding DNA: TGTGCCAGTAGTTTCGGACCTAGCACAGATACGCAGTATTTT. Translated, it gives CASSFGPSTDTQYF.